The sample holds a few counts of the clone carrying this T cell receptor (beta chain). Antigen unknown. The data were taken from a study of beta chain features in type 1 diabetes. General study results and limits: Moderately but significantly shorter TCRB CDR3s were found in Type 1 diabetes patients in all four CD4+ subsets.

Expressed TCRB transcripts got sequenced, as all isolated RNA was reverse transcribed. Assay: immunoSEQ multiplex PCR; the TCRdb copy retains only in-frame clones and omits some. This sample has roughly 300,000 clones, with approximately 9.9% found just once. The sample taken for sequencing was central memory CD4+ T cells from blood. The receptor's source is a man between 25 and 39 years old with type 1 diabetes.

In DNA, the CDR3 is TGTGCCAGCAGCGATTTATACGAGCAGTACTTC. This codes for CASSDLYEQYF. The chain recombines TRBV5-6 with TRBJ2-7; no clear D. The germline V and J ends were trimmed by 4 bases and 4 bases, with 6 bases remaining between them. Germline V gives CDR1 SGHDT, CDR2 YYEEEE. This CDR3 comprises 11 residues.